A selection of T cell receptor beta chains follows, all from one sample in a study of CD8 T cells in ankylosing spondylitis. In TCRdb, the 5' RACE reads were re-called with MiXCR into one record per CDR3 protein. The table shows 750,000 to 850,000 distinct CDR3 sequences, with about 12% occurring only once. Sequences were obtained from blood, either unsorted or a sorted T cell fraction (not recorded which). The receptor set was obtained from a male donor with ankylosing spondylitis. The CDR3 runs from the conserved cysteine through the conserved F or W. Fields, in order: J gene, clone size, V gene, D gene, CDR3 protein, CDR3 DNA. A D gene is named only where the DNA matches it firmly. Expanded clones are given a class, and other clones once, few, many or no size at all.

TRBJ2-1,NA,TRBV5-1,NA,CASSFSTTYNEQFF,TGCGCCAGCAGCTTTTCGACCACCTACAATGAGCAGTTCTTC
TRBJ2-7,few,TRBV18,NA,CASSLAPSTGYEQYF,TGTGCCAGCTCTCTGGCCCCCTCGACAGGCTACGAGCAGTACTTC
TRBJ1-2,NA,TRBV29-1,NA,CSVVSPANYGYTF,TGCAGCGTCGTGTCCCCAGCTAACTATGGCTACACCTTC
TRBJ1-1,few,TRBV28,NA,CASRTGGVNTEAFF,TGTGCCAGCAGAACTGGAGGAGTGAACACTGAAGCTTTCTTT
TRBJ2-4,few,TRBV20-1,NA,CSEVVVAKNIQYF,TGCAGTGAGGTAGTGGTAGCCAAAAACATTCAGTACTTC
TRBJ2-2,few,TRBV7-2,NA,CASSLEAPRTGELFF,TGTGCCAGCAGCTTAGAGGCCCCTAGGACCGGGGAGCTGTTTTTT
TRBJ1-4,NA,TRBV20-1,TRBD1,CSATQGASEKLFF,TGCAGTGCTACACAGGGGGCCAGCGAAAAACTGTTTTTT
TRBJ2-3,many,TRBV7-2,NA,CASSPSVGDTQYF,TGTGCCAGCAGCCCCTCAGTTGGAGATACGCAGTATTTT
TRBJ2-2,few,TRBV20-1,NA,CSARTGTMAGELFF,TGCAGTGCTAGGACCGGGACAATGGCCGGGGAGCTGTTTTTT
TRBJ1-5,NA,TRBV20-1,NA,CSARDHGAGEPQHF,TGCAGTGCTAGAGATCACGGGGCTGGTGAGCCCCAGCATTTT
TRBJ1-2,few,TRBV27,TRBD1,CASRSLDRWYGYTF,TGTGCCAGCAGGTCATTGGACAGGTGGTATGGCTACACCTTC
TRBJ2-3,few,TRBV20-1,TRBD2,CSAIMAGVTDTQYF,TGCAGTGCTATAATGGCGGGAGTGACAGATACGCAGTATTTT
TRBJ2-4,NA,TRBV28,NA,CASGESTLAKNIQYF,TGTGCCAGCGGCGAGTCCACTCTAGCCAAAAACATTCAGTACTTC
TRBJ1-2,NA,TRBV27,TRBD1,CASSLRGPWGYGYTF,TGTGCCAGCAGTTTAAGGGGGCCCTGGGGCTATGGCTACACCTTC
TRBJ2-2,NA,TRBV5-1,NA,CASSLELNGQGELFF,TGCGCCAGCAGCTTGGAACTTAACGGTCAGGGGGAGCTGTTTTTT
TRBJ1-6,many,TRBV12-3/TRBV12-4,NA,CASSLSGKNSPLHF,TGTGCCAGCAGTTTATCGGGGAAAAATTCACCCCTCCACTTT
TRBJ2-7,many,TRBV29-1,NA,CSAAPGPLRGAEQYF,TGCAGCGCAGCCCCTGGACCGCTAAGGGGGGCCGAGCAGTACTTC
TRBJ1-5,few,TRBV29-1,TRBD1,CSVSYGQGGRQPQHF,TGCAGCGTCTCCTACGGACAGGGGGGTAGGCAGCCCCAGCATTTT
TRBJ1-1,NA,TRBV20-1,NA,CSAGTGDSEAFF,TGCAGTGCGGGGACGGGGGATTCTGAAGCTTTCTTT
TRBJ2-2,many,TRBV10-3,NA,CAISEAAGELFF,TGTGCCATCAGTGAGGCAGCTGGGGAGCTGTTTTTT
TRBJ2-5,few,TRBV5-1,NA,CASSLVEGLGETQYF,TGCGCCAGCAGCTTGGTAGAGGGGTTGGGGGAGACCCAGTACTTC
TRBJ2-5,many,TRBV6-1,TRBD1,CASRQTGGQETQYF,TGTGCCAGCAGGCAGACAGGGGGACAAGAGACCCAGTACTTC
TRBJ1-2,NA,TRBV6-1,TRBD1,CAVRDRGHWDYGYTF,TGTGCCGTCCGGGACAGGGGGCATTGGGACTATGGCTACACCTTC
TRBJ1-1,few,TRBV5-1,NA,CASSLVPGFRNTEAFF,TGCGCCAGCAGCTTGGTACCAGGGTTCCGGAACACTGAAGCTTTCTTT
TRBJ1-5,few,TRBV20-1,TRBD1,CSAGQGWGNQPQHF,TGCAGTGCTGGACAGGGATGGGGCAATCAGCCCCAGCATTTT
TRBJ2-2,NA,TRBV5-1,TRBD2,CASSDGDYPNTGELFF,TGCGCCAGCAGCGACGGGGACTACCCGAACACCGGGGAGCTGTTTTTT